This T cell receptor beta chain was sequenced during a study of spatial heterogeneity in lung cancer (dated by TCRdb to between 2017 and 2020). About the investigation overall: Beta-chain transcripts were consistently detected in greater numbers than alpha-chain transcripts, which likely reflected higher beta-chain transcript abundance. In the raw uncorrected reads, each unique combination of TCR and UMI appeared on average more than ten times. The study quantitatively compared TCR alpha and beta repertoires across multiple tumor regions, matched nontumor lung and blood in non-small cell lung cancer. Nonsynonymous mutation counts, determined by whole-exome sequencing of tumor tissue, were related to TCR repertoire features. Both alpha and beta chains were TCR-sequenced in a few hundred tumor regions, 64 matched nontumor lung samples and 55 to 60 PBMC samples obtained at surgery. The research as a whole found: Ubiquitous expanded tumor TCRs were found in blood more often at tumor resection than at routine follow-up. Additional single-cell paired TCR alpha and beta sequencing was considered necessary to confirm, at a functional level, the hypothesis that regional TCRs recognize regional mutations.

The library was obtained by 5' RACE. Instrument on record: NextSeq 500. The TCR library protocol attached a unique molecular identifier to each TCR cDNA molecule to allow correction of PCR and sequencing errors. As for the authors' bioinformatics: TCR identification, UMI-based error correction and CDR3 extraction were all carried out with Decombinator tools. Expanded TCRs were defined as those above a frequency of 2 per 1,000, corresponding to the top 1% of the tumor frequency distribution. Rényi diversity was computed with the R vegan package after subsampling each repertoire 100 times to 5,000 TCRs. CDR3 similarity networks were built from amino acid triplet string-kernel similarity, with CDR3s being connected when pairwise similarity was above 0.82. TCRdb's own reprocessing of the public reads used fastp at Q25 and MiXCR and kept productive beta chains. Each entry merges the rows of one CDR3 protein and shows their most common DNA and genes. The V and J calls here are based on TCRdb, not the publication. The sample profile shows 2,500 or so distinct CDR3 sequences; about 13% of them were found once. The ten largest clones represent approximately 52% of the sample.

This clonotype was seen at least ten times. Its antigen is not yet known. There are no base qualities to consult, and no much larger clone falls within one base. Cut back by 0 bases and 5 bases, the V and J ends lie 20 bases apart. There are 18 amino acids in the CDR3, from cysteine to phenylalanine inclusive. The sequence is cut down to CDR3 DNA, 54 bases in frame from base 1. The time point label here, explained by the study, means: sample taken at primary tumor resection. TCR sequencing used whole RNA extracted from tumor and nontumor lung tissue, or from cryopreserved PBMC samples, without cell sorting. The donors were about 65 patients from the lung TRACERx cohort who had early-stage, untreated non-small cell lung cancer. Only patients with enough RNA available from two or more tumor regions were chosen for TCR sequencing.

This chain joins TRBV23-1 to TRBJ2-1; no D segment can be confidently identified. TRBV23-1 has ORF status, its function being uncertain. This sample comprised PBMCs, obtained at surgery. The source is a male donor with early-stage non-small cell lung cancer. The nucleotides read TGCGCCAGCAGTCAATCGAAGGTGAAGGGTCCAGAGAACAATGAGCAGTTCTTC. Its coded protein is CASSQSKVKGPENNEQFF.